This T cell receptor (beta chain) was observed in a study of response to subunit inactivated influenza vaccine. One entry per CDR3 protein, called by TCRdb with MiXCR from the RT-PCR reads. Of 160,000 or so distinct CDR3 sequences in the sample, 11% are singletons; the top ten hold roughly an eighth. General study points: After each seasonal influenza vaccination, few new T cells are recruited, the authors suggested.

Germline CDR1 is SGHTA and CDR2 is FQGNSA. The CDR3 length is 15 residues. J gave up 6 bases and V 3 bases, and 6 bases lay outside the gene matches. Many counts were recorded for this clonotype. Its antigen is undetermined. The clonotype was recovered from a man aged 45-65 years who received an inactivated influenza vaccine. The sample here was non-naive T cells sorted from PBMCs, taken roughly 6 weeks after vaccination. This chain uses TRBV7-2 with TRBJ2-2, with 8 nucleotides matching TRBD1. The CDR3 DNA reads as TGTGCCAGCAGCTTCGGACAGGGCCACTCCGGGGAGCTGTTTTTT. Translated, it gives CASSFGQGHSGELFF.